Shown below are 11 T cell receptor beta chains from a single sample sequenced in a study of CD8 T cells in ankylosing spondylitis. TCRdb passed the 5' RACE reads through MiXCR, listing each CDR3 protein once. The sample contains approximately 25,000 distinct CDR3 sequences, about a sixth of which appear only once. Sequenced material: blood. The receptor set was obtained from a male donor with ankylosing spondylitis or in good health (not recorded which).

This clonotype was recorded a few times. This rearrangement joins TRBV5-1 to TRBJ2-3, with TRBD2 matching over 13 bases. J was trimmed by 5 bases and V by 3 bases; bases with no gene match: 3. Germline CDR1 SGHRS, CDR2 YFSETQ. The CDR3 extends over 15 amino acids. Written as DNA, the CDR3 is TGCGCCAGCAGCTCGGGACTAGCGGGGCTAGATACGCAGTATTTT. It is translated as CASSSGLAGLDTQYF.

This clonotype was seen repeatedly, ten times or more. The rearrangement links TRBV6-2 or TRBV6-3 to TRBJ2-3, with no clear D. This CDR3 is 15 amino acids long. Between the trimmed V and J ends, which lost 8 bases and 7 bases, there was a span of 22 bases. Germline V gene data show CDR1 as MNHEY and CDR2 as SVGEGT. In DNA, the CDR3 is TGTGCCAGCGCCCCTGCGGACCGGAGAGTAAATACGCAGTATTTT. It is translated as CASAPADRRVNTQYF.

In this sample, this clonotype turned up many times. The rearrangement uses TRBV7-2 and TRBJ1-2; TRBD1 agrees at 12 bases. CDR1 is SGHTA and CDR2 is FQGNSA in the germline V gene. CDR3 length: 13 residues. Germline trimming cut 5 bases from V and 7 bases from J; bases unmatched to any gene: 2. CDR3 coding DNA: TGTGCCAGCAGCCGGGACAGGGGGCCTGGCTACACCTTC. Its protein product is CASSRDRGPGYTF.

This clonotype was seen at least ten times. The chain carries TRBV6-5 and TRBJ2-3, with D unresolved. This CDR3 contains 11 residues. CDR1 is MNHEY and CDR2 is SVGAGI in the germline V gene. Trimming pared 7 bases from V and 6 bases from J, leaving 8 bases between. As DNA, the CDR3 is TGTGCCAGCAAGCGAGCGGATACGCAGTATTTT. Protein sequence: CASKRADTQYF.

This clonotype has only a few counts. This chain joins TRBV9 and TRBJ2-1; D is undetermined. The CDR3 has 13 residues. The V gene's germline CDR1 is SGDLS and CDR2 YYNGEE. V dropped 0 bases and J dropped 7 bases, with 8 bases sitting between them. The CDR3 reads CASSVGLPNEQFF. Written as DNA, the CDR3 is TGTGCCAGCAGCGTAGGTCTCCCAAATGAGCAGTTCTTC.

This clonotype came up many times. The rearrangement links TRBV5-1 to TRBJ2-5, with 8 bases identical to TRBD2. This CDR3 has 18 residues. The V and J ends lost 4 bases and 5 bases, in that order; junction bases with no gene match: 19. CDR1 SGHRS and CDR2 YFSETQ come from the germline V gene. As DNA, the CDR3 is TGCGCCAGCAGCCGCGTTACTAGCGGAGCGCCTTTAGGGGAGACCCAGTACTTC. Protein: CASSRVTSGAPLGETQYF.

The CDR3 loop is CSFSTSGTDTQYF. The DNA for the CDR3 is TGCAGTTTCTCCACTAGCGGCACAGATACGCAGTATTTT. This chain uses TRBV20-1 with TRBJ2-3; 7 bases map to TRBD2. The trim removed 8 bases at V and 1 base at J, leaving 6 bases unmatched. This CDR3 has 13 residues. The V gene's germline CDR1 is DFQATT and CDR2 SNEGSKA (reference sequence).

This clonotype was observed a single time. The chain has TRBV29-1 and TRBJ2-3; 7 bases are shared with TRBD1. J was trimmed by 1 base and V by 7 bases; bases with no gene match: 2. The CDR3 sequence is 12 residues long. Per the germline V gene, CDR1 is SQVTM and CDR2 is ANQGSEA. The CDR3 nucleotides read TGCAGCGGGGGACAGCGCACAGATACGCAGTATTTT. The encoded protein is CSGGQRTDTQYF.

This clonotype has just a few counts. The V and J genes are TRBV27 and TRBJ2-4; TRBD2 matches at 8 bases. This CDR3 has 13 residues. Losses at the gene ends were 5 bases for V and 5 bases for J; bases not matched to a gene: 2. CDR1 and CDR2 from the germline V gene are MNHEY and SMNVEV (reference sequence). The CDR3 region is CASSRGGENIQYF. The CDR3 DNA reads TGTGCCAGCAGTCGGGGGGGGGAAAACATTCAGTACTTC.

This clonotype has only a few counts. The rearrangement uses TRBV28 and TRBJ1-2; 7 nucleotides align to TRBD1. V lost 4 bases and J lost 5; bases outside the gene matches: 13. This CDR3 region has 16 residues. The germline V gene has CDR1 MDHEN and CDR2 SYDVKM. The CDR3 spells CASSSSAWARGYGYTF. CDR3 coding DNA: TGTGCCAGCAGTTCCTCAGCCTGGGCCAGGGGGTATGGCTACACCTTC.

The gene calls are TRBV6-2 or TRBV6-3 and TRBJ1-1; 8 bases are a match to TRBD1. From germline, CDR1 is MNHEY and CDR2 SVGEGT. The trim removed 6 bases at V and 4 bases at J, leaving 13 bases unmatched. The CDR3 is made up of 16 amino acids. Here the CDR3 reads CASRLTGAPSRTEAFF. The CDR3 region has the DNA TGTGCCAGCAGACTGACAGGGGCCCCTTCACGCACTGAAGCTTTCTTT.